This passage covers 15 T cell receptor beta chains from one sample sequenced in a study of cytomegalovirus exposure and HLA in healthy donors. Researchers ran the PCR with 60 Vbeta and 13 Jbeta primers. Profiled with immunoSEQ multiplex PCR; TCRdb holds only in-frame clones, not every one. The sample has fewer than 150,000 clones, around 72% seen once. Sequencing was done on a sample of PBMCs. The receptors here all came from a human donor in good health.

The V call is TRBV2, the J call TRBJ1-1, with 7 positions matching TRBD1. J gave up 0 bases and V 8 bases, and 9 bases lay outside the gene matches. Germline CDR1 SNHLY, CDR2 FYNNEI. The CDR3 totals 15 residues. CDR3 nucleotides: TGTGCCAGCGGAGTACAGGGGATCATGAACACTGAAGCTTTCTTT. It yields the protein CASGVQGIMNTEAFF.

This clone has a handful of counts. J is TRBJ1-1 and V is TRBV6-6; the match to TRBD1 covers 8 bases. Germline CDR1 and CDR2: MNHNY and SVGAGI (reference sequence). This CDR3 has 13 residues. J was trimmed by 3 bases and V by 6 bases; bases with no gene match: 3. The CDR3 coding sequence is TGTGCCAGCAGAGGACAGGGCTACACTGAAGCTTTCTTT. It codes for CASRGQGYTEAFF.

The chain has TRBV2 and TRBJ2-1; TRBD2 aligns across 14 bases. The junction had 9 bases not matched to a gene; V was cut back by 7 bases and J by 4 bases. This CDR3 is 17 amino acids long. The germline gives CDR1 SNHLY, CDR2 FYNNEI. The chain's CDR3 is CASNRLAGGSLYNEQFF. The DNA of the CDR3 is TGTGCCAGCAACCGACTAGCGGGAGGGTCCTTATACAATGAGCAGTTCTTC.

The chain joins TRBV7-6 to TRBJ2-7, with D possibly TRBD1 on 6 matching bases. Germline lookup yields CDR1 SGHVS and CDR2 FNYEAQ. The CDR3 covers 14 residues. With 6 bases removed from V and 6 bases from J, the gap between germline ends came to 18 bases. The CDR3 bases are TGTGCCAGCAGTGCGGACAGAGGGGCTCGCGAGCAGTACTTC. As protein: CASSADRGAREQYF.

The chain carries TRBV19 and TRBJ1-2; a possible D gene is TRBD1 (5 bases). The CDR3 covers 15 residues. Between the trimmed V and J ends, which lost 5 bases and 2 bases, there was a span of 15 bases. Per germline, CDR1 LNHDA and CDR2 SQIVND (reference sequence). In DNA form, the CDR3 reads TGTGCCAGTAGTGACGGACGGGGGTACAACTATGGCTACACCTTC. It codes for CASSDGRGYNYGYTF.

The count of this clone is one. The chain uses TRBV10-3 and TRBJ2-7, with D perhaps matching TRBD2 (5 bases). The CDR3 covers 14 residues. Germline V gene lookup returns CDR1 ENHRY and CDR2 SYGVKD. Trimming cost V 5 bases and J 2 bases, with 13 bases left between them. The CDR3 reads CAISPDSGTYEQYF. The CDR3 DNA reads TGTGCCATCAGTCCGGACTCGGGTACCTACGAGCAGTACTTC.

This sequence joins TRBV5-4 and TRBJ1-1; possibly TRBD1 for D (5 bases). The V end was cut by 6 bases, the J end by 11 bases, with 14 bases between. The CDR3 covers 11 residues. The germline V gene has CDR1 SGHNT and CDR2 YYREEE (reference sequence). Written as DNA, the CDR3 is TGTGCCAGCATCCTGGGGGGATATGCTTTCTTT. Protein product: CASILGGYAFF. Looking up the rest from reference TRBV5-4 and TRBJ1-1 gives the full variable domain: ETGVTQSPTHLIKTRGQQVTLRCSSQSGHNTVSWYQQALGQGPQFIFQYYREEENGRGNFPPRFSGLQFPNYSSELNVNALELDDSALYLCASILGGYAFFGQGTRLTVV.

V gene TRBV28 combines with J gene TRBJ1-1; the D is unclear. CDR3 length: 11 residues. Germline-derived CDR1 and CDR2 are MDHEN and SYDVKM. V was trimmed by 5 bases and J by 7 bases, leaving 8 bases between them. The chain's CDR3 is CASSPGGEAFF. DNA for the CDR3: TGTGCCAGCAGTCCTGGCGGTGAAGCTTTCTTT.

This chain uses TRBV4-2 with TRBJ1-6; D is undetermined. The CDR3 is 14 amino acids. Germline V lookup: CDR1 LGHNA, CDR2 YNFKEQ. V shed 2 bases and J shed 2 bases, with 4 bases lying between them. In nucleotides, the CDR3 is TGTGCCAGCAGCCAAACACCCTATAATTCACCCCTCCACTTT. It translates to CASSQTPYNSPLHF.

Only a few counts were recorded for this clone. This CDR3 is CASSEETWTSGVQETQYF. The CDR3 bases are TGTGCCAGCAGCGAAGAGACCTGGACTAGCGGGGTTCAAGAGACCCAGTACTTC. V usage is TRBV11-2 and J usage is TRBJ2-5, with 12 bases identical to TRBD2. Per the germline V gene, CDR1 is SGHAT and CDR2 is FQNNGV. The CDR3 has 18 amino acids. The V gene end was trimmed by 5 bases and the J gene end by 2 bases; junction bases not matched to a gene: 12.

This chain joins TRBV6-6 and TRBJ1-5, with 8 nucleotides matching TRBD1. In germline, CDR1 is MNHNY, CDR2 SVGAGI (reference sequence). V gave up 6 bases and J gave up 7 bases; unmatched junction bases: 5. CDR3 length: 13 residues. The CDR3 protein is CASRLQGGQPQHF. The CDR3 nucleotides read TGTGCCAGCAGGCTACAGGGGGGCCAGCCCCAGCATTTT.

This chain connects TRBV4-1 to TRBJ1-4; 9 nucleotides agree with TRBD1. Germline CDR1 MGHRA, CDR2 YSYEKL. The CDR3 loop spans 19 amino acids. Trimming took 2 bases from V and 14 from J; bases not matched to a gene: 24. The CDR3 sequence: CASSQSRDRDFTKEKRLFF. CDR3 DNA sequence: TGCGCCAGCAGCCAATCAAGGGACAGGGATTTTACCAAGGAAAAAAGGCTGTTTTTT.

This clone was seen a few times. The rearrangement uses TRBV5-4 and TRBJ1-2; 7 nucleotides match TRBD1. Per germline, CDR1 SGHNT and CDR2 YYREEE (reference sequence). The CDR3 has 14 residues. The trim removed 2 bases at V and 8 bases at J, leaving 9 bases unmatched. CDR3 residues: CASSFFDRVLGYTF. In DNA form, the CDR3 reads TGTGCCAGCAGCTTTTTCGACAGGGTGCTCGGCTACACCTTC.

This clone occurred once. The chain's CDR3 is CASSQGLLAGVQETQYF. The CDR3 region has the DNA TGCGCCAGCAGCCAAGGCCTCCTAGCGGGAGTACAAGAGACCCAGTACTTC. V usage is TRBV4-1 and J usage is TRBJ2-5; 10 positions agree with TRBD2. The CDR3 extends over 17 amino acids. Trimming took 1 base from V and 2 from J; bases not matched to a gene: 7. Germline CDR1 reads MGHRA; CDR2 reads YSYEKL.

The chain joins TRBV4-1 to TRBJ2-7; D unclear. The CDR3 consists of 13 residues. V lost 0 bases and J 3 bases, leaving 6 bases between the germline ends. Germline CDR1 and CDR2: MGHRA and YSYEKL. CDR3 sequence (DNA): TGCGCCAGCAGCCAAGAAAACAGCTACGAGCAGTACTTC. It specifies CASSQENSYEQYF.